Below are 28 T cell receptor beta chains sequenced from a single sample in a study of T cell repertoires in cytomegalovirus infection. Via MiXCR, TCRdb re-called the reads, giving one row per CDR3 protein. The sample carries about 570,000 distinct CDR3 sequences, about 39% recorded once. These TCRs are of unknown antigen specificity. The sequencing here drew on cultured PBMCs, taken from culture after CMV antigen stimulation. The receptor source for this set is a human donor in good health (CMV status not recorded). Some clones in this sample may be carry-over from other donors' samples.

Only a few counts were recorded for this clonotype. The V call is TRBV6-2 or TRBV6-3, the J call TRBJ2-7; the D is unclear. The CDR3 extends over 12 amino acids. Looked up from germline, CDR1 is MNHEY and CDR2 is SVGEGT. V lost 7 bases and J 3 bases, leaving 10 bases between the germline ends. CDR3: CASNSRIYEQYF. Here the CDR3 DNA reads TGTGCCAGCAATAGCAGAATCTACGAGCAGTACTTC.

The rearrangement joins TRBV23-1 to TRBJ1-5, with D unresolved. TRBV23-1 is assigned to the ORF class and has an uncertain function. CDR3 size: 15 residues. V gave up 4 bases and J gave up 0 bases, with 10 bases separating them. The CDR3 is CASSRADDSNQPQHF. The CDR3 bases are TGCGCCAGCAGTCGGGCTGATGATAGCAATCAGCCCCAGCATTTT.

This clonotype was observed a handful of times. The V gene is TRBV7-2, the J gene TRBJ2-2, with D possibly being TRBD1 (5 bases). Per germline, CDR1 SGHTA and CDR2 FQGNSA. This CDR3 has 16 residues. Trimming removed 4 bases from V and 2 bases from J, with 14 bases in between. CDR3 residues: CASSSFWGRNTGELFF. For the CDR3, the DNA is TGTGCCAGCAGCTCATTCTGGGGCCGAAACACCGGGGAGCTGTTTTTT. Combining the CDR3 with reference TRBV7-2 and TRBJ2-2 gives the whole variable domain GAGVSQSPSNKVTEKGKDVELRCDPISGHTALYWYRQSLGQGLEFLIYFQGNSAPDKSGLPSDRFSAERTGGSVSTLTIQRTQQEDSAVYLCASSSFWGRNTGELFFGEGSRLTVL.

J is TRBJ1-2 and V is TRBV23-1; D unclear. TRBV23-1 is identified as an open reading frame with a role that is uncertain. V lost 1 base to trimming and J lost 3 bases, with 24 bases between them. The CDR3 extends over 19 amino acids. The CDR3 DNA reads TGCGCCAGCAGTCAATTTAGGCACGCCCCTATAATGCAGGACTATGGCTACACCTTC. Amino acid sequence: CASSQFRHAPIMQDYGYTF.

This clonotype was detected many times. The V and J genes are TRBV7-3 and TRBJ2-7; D not resolved. The V gene lost 1 base and the J gene lost 5 bases, with 18 bases spanning the gap. CDR1 and CDR2 from the germline V gene are SGHTA and FQGTGA. This CDR3 contains 16 residues. CDR3 protein: CASSLMSLGAGDEQYF. The CDR3 DNA reads TGTGCCAGCAGCTTAATGAGCTTGGGCGCTGGGGACGAGCAGTACTTC.

This clonotype was picked up a small number of times. The chain has TRBV6-1 and TRBJ2-7; D is unclear. This CDR3 comprises 16 residues. Germline V gene data show CDR1 as MNHNS and CDR2 as SASEGT. V dropped 0 bases and J dropped 0 bases, with 12 bases sitting between them. CDR3: CASSEARGRSSYEQYF. The CDR3 DNA sequence: TGTGCCAGCAGTGAAGCCCGAGGCAGGAGCTCCTACGAGCAGTACTTC.

There are a few counts of this clonotype. This sequence joins TRBV7-8 and TRBJ1-6; a weak D match, TRBD1 (5 bases). Germline V CDR1 and CDR2: SGHVS, FQNEAQ. V was clipped by 6 bases and J by 12 bases, with 15 bases between them. The length of the CDR3 is 13 residues. Here the CDR3 reads CASRGDGRQPLHF. CDR3 DNA: TGTGCCAGCAGGGGGGACGGGCGTCAACCCCTCCACTTT.

This clonotype was recorded at least ten times. CDR3 nucleotides: TGTGCCAGCAGCCCGGGACTAACTGAGCAGTTCTTC. Amino acid sequence: CASSPGLTEQFF. The chain uses TRBV7-2 and TRBJ2-1; 7 bases match TRBD2. CDR1 and CDR2 from the germline V gene are SGHTA and FQGNSA. This CDR3 has 12 amino acids. The V segment lost 5 bases and the J segment 9 bases; nucleotides outside the gene matches: 4. Using reference TRBV7-2 and TRBJ2-1 for the parts outside the CDR3, the full variable domain is GAGVSQSPSNKVTEKGKDVELRCDPISGHTALYWYRQSLGQGLEFLIYFQGNSAPDKSGLPSDRFSAERTGGSVSTLTIQRTQQEDSAVYLCASSPGLTEQFFGPGTRLTVL.

As DNA, the CDR3 is TGTGCCAGCAGCCAATTACAGGGGATCGGGCCCCAGCATTTT. Translation: CASSQLQGIGPQHF. The V gene is TRBV7-2, the J gene TRBJ1-5, with 7 nucleotides matching TRBD1. The CDR3 loop spans 14 amino acids. Germline V CDR1 and CDR2: SGHTA, FQGNSA. Trimming took 5 bases from V and 9 from J; bases not matched to a gene: 10. The full variable domain, rest sourced from reference TRBV7-2 and TRBJ1-5, is GAGVSQSPSNKVTEKGKDVELRCDPISGHTALYWYRQSLGQGLEFLIYFQGNSAPDKSGLPSDRFSAERTGGSVSTLTIQRTQQEDSAVYLCASSQLQGIGPQHFGDGTRLSIL.

This clonotype appeared a single time. A clone one base away is much larger, so this may be a read error. V gene TRBV7-9 combines with J gene TRBJ1-4; 7 nucleotides line up with TRBD1. The CDR3 loop spans 13 amino acids. Germline V gives CDR1 SEHNR, CDR2 FQNEAQ (reference sequence). The CDR3 protein is CASSTRDSERLFF. In DNA, the CDR3 is TGTGCCAGCAGCACCCGGGACAGCGAAAGACTGTTTTTT.

The chain joins TRBV7-9 to TRBJ2-3, with 9 bases matching TRBD2. CDR3 length: 13 residues. The trim removed 8 bases at V and 5 bases at J, leaving 5 bases unmatched. CDR1 is SEHNR and CDR2 is FQNEAQ in the germline V gene (reference sequence). This CDR3 reads CASLLAGLDTQYF. DNA of the CDR3: TGTGCCAGCCTCCTAGCGGGGTTAGATACGCAGTATTTT. Full variable domain (outside the CDR3, taken from reference TRBV7-9 and TRBJ2-3): DTGVSQNPRHKITKRGQNVTFRCDPISEHNRLYWYRQTLGQGPEFLTYFQNEAQLEKSRLLSDRFSAERPKGSFSTLEIQRTEQGDSAMYLCASLLAGLDTQYFGPGTRLTVL.

The rearrangement uses TRBV20-1 and TRBJ1-1; tentative D call: TRBD1 (6 bases). The V gene's germline CDR1 is DFQATT and CDR2 SNEGSKA (reference sequence). V was clipped by 3 bases and J by 3 bases, with 11 bases between them. The CDR3 is made up of 13 amino acids. The DNA of the CDR3 is TGCAGTGCTAGGACAACAGGGTACACTGAAGCTTTCTTT. Encoded protein: CSARTTGYTEAFF.

This rearrangement joins TRBV11-2 to TRBJ2-7; 9 bases are a match to TRBD2. V lost 2 bases to trimming and J lost 2 bases; unmatched junction nucleotides: 4. CDR3 length: 15 residues. Germline CDR1 is SGHAT and CDR2 is FQNNGV. CDR3 amino acids: CASSLWSGGTYEQYF. Written as DNA, the CDR3 is TGTGCCAGCAGCTTATGGAGCGGGGGGACCTACGAGCAGTACTTC.

This clonotype was detected only a few times. The chain has TRBV7-8 and TRBJ1-5, with TRBD1 identical over 11 bases. The V and J ends lost 2 bases and 4 bases, in that order; junction bases with no gene match: 7. The germline gives CDR1 SGHVS, CDR2 FQNEAQ. This CDR3 has 17 residues. CDR3 nucleotides: TGTGCCAGCAGCTTACGGGCCGGGACAGGGGGGAATCAGCCCCAGCATTTT. Its protein product is CASSLRAGTGGNQPQHF.

In DNA form, the CDR3 reads TGTGCCAGCAGTTCAAACCTGGACACTAGCGGGGTGAATGAGCAGTTCTTC. Its protein is CASSSNLDTSGVNEQFF. The rearrangement joins TRBV2 to TRBJ2-1, with TRBD2 identical over 10 bases. CDR1 is SNHLY, CDR2 FYNNEI, per germline. This CDR3 spans 17 amino acids. V was pared by 5 bases and J by 7 bases, with 14 bases of the junction left unmatched.

The chain couples TRBV12-3 or TRBV12-4 to TRBJ2-7; D uncertain. V lost 3 bases and J lost 0, with 9 bases in between. The length of the CDR3 is 14 residues. This CDR3 reads CASSFVRRSYEQYF. DNA of the CDR3: TGTGCCAGCAGTTTCGTGAGGCGCTCCTACGAGCAGTACTTC.

V usage is TRBV7-8 and J usage is TRBJ1-1; D ambiguous. V was cut by 3 bases and J by 4 bases, with 9 bases left in between. The germline V gene encodes CDR1 SGHVS and CDR2 FQNEAQ. The CDR3 loop spans 13 amino acids. This CDR3 is CASSFQTRTEAFF. CDR3 nucleotide sequence: TGTGCCAGCAGCTTCCAAACTCGCACTGAAGCTTTCTTT.

V gene TRBV5-1 combines with J gene TRBJ1-1; D might be TRBD1 (6 bases). The CDR3 extends over 17 amino acids. The V gene's germline CDR1 is SGHRS and CDR2 YFSETQ. The V gene lost 3 bases and the J gene lost 5 bases, with 23 bases spanning the gap. Here the CDR3 DNA reads TGCGCCAGCAGCTCACGCACCCAGGGGCGTGGGGGAACTGAAGCTTTCTTT. Translating gives CASSSRTQGRGGTEAFF. Complete variable domain (other parts from reference TRBV5-1 and TRBJ1-1): KAGVTQTPRYLIKTRGQQVTLSCSPISGHRSVSWYQQTPGQGLQFLFEYFSETQRNKGNFPGRFSGRQFSNSRSEMNVSTLELGDSALYLCASSSRTQGRGGTEAFFGQGTRLTVV.

This chain connects TRBV20-1 to TRBJ2-3; 11 nucleotides match TRBD2. The germline V gene has CDR1 DFQATT and CDR2 SNEGSKA (reference sequence). This CDR3 comprises 15 residues. V was pared by 5 bases and J by 1 base, with 5 bases of the junction left unmatched. For the CDR3, the DNA is TGCAGTGCTCCAAGACTAGCGGGGCGCACAGATACGCAGTATTTT. Translation: CSAPRLAGRTDTQYF.

In this sample, this clonotype turned up a few times. The chain uses TRBV7-2 and TRBJ2-5, with D tentatively TRBD2 (7 bases). Trimming took 8 bases from V and 5 from J, leaving 12 bases between them. CDR1 is SGHTA and CDR2 is FQGNSA in the germline V gene. CDR3 length equals 12 residues. CDR3 residues: CASGGAWETQYF. Written as DNA, the CDR3 is TGTGCCAGCGGGGGGGCTTGGGAGACCCAGTACTTC.

As to this clonotype: The junction differs from germline at one of its ends, possibly a read error. The genes are TRBV7-2 and TRBJ2-5; TRBD2 matches at 7 bases. This CDR3 spans 15 amino acids. Germline loops: CDR1 SGHTA, CDR2 FQGNSA. DNA for the CDR3: TGTGCCAGCAGTTCAACCGGGACTACCAAAGAGACCCTGTACTTC. Protein: CASSSTGTTKETLYF.

CDR3: CASMLGGDTGELFF. CDR3 DNA sequence: TGTGCCAGCATGCTCGGGGGAGACACCGGGGAGCTGTTTTTT. The chain joins TRBV6-1 to TRBJ2-2, with a possible D match to TRBD2 (6 bases). The CDR3 runs to 14 residues. CDR1 is MNHNS and CDR2 is SASEGT in the germline V gene. V lost 7 bases, J lost 3 bases, and 12 bases lay in between.

The rearrangement joins TRBV12-3 or TRBV12-4 to TRBJ1-5; unclear D gene. The CDR3 totals 14 residues. V lost 1 base, J lost 4 bases, and 8 bases lay in between. The CDR3 coding sequence is TGTGCCAGCAGTTTAGGGACGGAGAATCAGCCCCAGCATTTT. It encodes CASSLGTENQPQHF.

This clonotype turned up a few times. The rearrangement links TRBV6-2 or TRBV6-3 to TRBJ2-1; TRBD1 matches at 7 bases. Trimming at V came to 2 bases and at J to 3 bases, leaving 4 bases not matched to a gene. There are 15 residues in the CDR3. Germline values: CDR1 MNHEY, CDR2 SVGEGT. The CDR3: CASSYRDRLYNEQFF. CDR3 sequence (DNA): TGTGCCAGCAGTTACCGGGACAGACTCTACAATGAGCAGTTCTTC.

V and J are TRBV7-6 and TRBJ2-1; D ambiguous. Germline V gene lookup returns CDR1 SGHVS and CDR2 FNYEAQ. V was shortened by 1 base and J by 6 bases, with 16 bases between the two germline ends. The CDR3 is 16 amino acids. This CDR3 is CASSLGAGFGPNEQFF. CDR3 nucleotide sequence: TGTGCCAGCAGCTTAGGGGCCGGTTTCGGGCCCAATGAGCAGTTCTTC.

This clonotype appeared a few times. The V call is TRBV11-2, the J call TRBJ2-2, with D perhaps TRBD1 (5 bases). This CDR3 spans 15 amino acids. Germline V gene data show CDR1 as SGHAT and CDR2 as FQNNGV. Trimming stripped 5 bases from V and 5 bases from J, with 15 bases between. This CDR3 reads CASSPQGVGTGELFF. CDR3 in DNA: TGTGCCAGCAGCCCTCAAGGGGTCGGGACCGGGGAGCTGTTTTTT. The whole variable domain, filled in from reference TRBV11-2 and TRBJ2-2, reads EAGVAQSPRYKIIEKRQSVAFWCNPISGHATLYWYQQILGQGPKLLIQFQNNGVVDDSQLPKDRFSAERLKGVDSTLKIQPAKLEDSAVYLCASSPQGVGTGELFFGEGSRLTVL.

The chain is built from TRBV11-2 and TRBJ2-1, with 9 bases that match TRBD2. Per the germline V gene, CDR1 is SGHAT and CDR2 is FQNNGV. The CDR3 spans 15 residues. J gave up 5 bases and V 1 base, and 3 bases lay outside the gene matches. DNA of the CDR3: TGTGCCAGCAGCTTAGTAGCGGGAGTCGACAATGAGCAGTTCTTC. Translation gives CASSLVAGVDNEQFF.

The chain links TRBV20-1 to TRBJ2-1, with TRBD1 matching over 10 bases. The V gene's germline CDR1 is DFQATT and CDR2 SNEGSKA (reference sequence). The trim removed 8 bases at V and 1 base at J, leaving 5 bases unmatched. The CDR3 is 14 residues long. The CDR3 protein is CSPEGQGSYNEQFF. For the CDR3, the DNA is TGCAGTCCAGAGGGACAGGGGTCCTACAATGAGCAGTTCTTC.